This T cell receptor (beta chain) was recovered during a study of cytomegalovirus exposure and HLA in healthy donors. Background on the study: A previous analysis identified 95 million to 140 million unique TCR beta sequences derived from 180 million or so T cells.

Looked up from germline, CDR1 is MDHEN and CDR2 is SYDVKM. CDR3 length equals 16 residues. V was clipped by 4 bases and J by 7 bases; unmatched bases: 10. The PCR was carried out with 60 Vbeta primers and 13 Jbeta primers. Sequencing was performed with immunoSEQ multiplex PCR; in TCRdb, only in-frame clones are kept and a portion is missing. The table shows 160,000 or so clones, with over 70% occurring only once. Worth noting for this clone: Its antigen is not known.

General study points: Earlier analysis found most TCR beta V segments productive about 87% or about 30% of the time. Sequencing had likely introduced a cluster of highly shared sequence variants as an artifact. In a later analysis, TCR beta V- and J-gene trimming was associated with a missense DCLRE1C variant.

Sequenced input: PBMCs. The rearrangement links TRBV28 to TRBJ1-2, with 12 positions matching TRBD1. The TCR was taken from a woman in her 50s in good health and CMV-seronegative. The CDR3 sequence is CASSSTSGQGAGGYTF. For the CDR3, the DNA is TGTGCCAGCAGTTCGACCTCGGGACAGGGGGCTGGTGGCTACACCTTC.